This record concerns one T cell receptor (beta chain) sequence. The antigen is unknown. The sample originates from a study of T cell responses to AZD1222 COVID-19 vaccine. Whole-study findings and limits: An increase in Spike-specific TCR breadth and depth was observed after two AZD1222 doses. Repertoire sampling occurred only after the peak T cell response.

Repertoires were generated with immunoSEQ multiplex PCR, while TCRdb's copy carries only in-frame clones and drops some. In the table there are some 85,000 clones, around 90% of which are singletons. CDR1 is SGHNT, CDR2 YYREEE, per germline (reference sequence). The CDR3 length is 11 residues. V gave up 2 bases and J gave up 13 bases, with 10 bases separating them. This chain connects TRBV5-4 to TRBJ2-1; D unclear. The sequence was collected from an adult in good health. The material was peripheral blood, obtained on day 0 of AZD1222 vaccination. CDR3 sequence (DNA): TGTGCCAGCAGCTTAGACAAGTCCCAGTTCTTC. Its protein is CASSLDKSQFF.